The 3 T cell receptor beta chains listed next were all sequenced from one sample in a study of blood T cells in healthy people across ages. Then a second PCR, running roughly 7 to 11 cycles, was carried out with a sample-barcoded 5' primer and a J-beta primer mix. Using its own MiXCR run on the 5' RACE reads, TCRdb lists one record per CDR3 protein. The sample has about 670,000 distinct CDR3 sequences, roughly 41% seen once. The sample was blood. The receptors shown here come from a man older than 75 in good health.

The CDR3 DNA is TGTGCCAGCAGCCCCGGGGCTTCCCTTCCAAGCACAGATACGCAGTATTTT. The encoded protein is CASSPGASLPSTDTQYF. The rearrangement links TRBV6-2 or TRBV6-3 to TRBJ2-3; D is possibly TRBD1 or TRBD2 (5 bases each). This CDR3 has 17 amino acids. Trimming cost V 6 bases and J 0 bases, with 19 bases left between them. The germline V gene encodes CDR1 MNHEY and CDR2 SVGEGT.

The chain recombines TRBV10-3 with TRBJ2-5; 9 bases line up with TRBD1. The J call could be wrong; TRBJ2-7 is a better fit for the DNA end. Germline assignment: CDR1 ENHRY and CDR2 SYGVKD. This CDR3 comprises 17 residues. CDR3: CAISEPMGQGRAYEQYF. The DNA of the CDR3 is TGTGCCATCAGTGAGCCGATGGGACAGGGTAGGGCCTACGAGCAGTACTTC.

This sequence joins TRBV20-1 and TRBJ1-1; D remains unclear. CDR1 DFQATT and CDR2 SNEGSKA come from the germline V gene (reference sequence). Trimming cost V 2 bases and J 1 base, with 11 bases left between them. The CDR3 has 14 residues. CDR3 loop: CSARSPHQNTEAFF. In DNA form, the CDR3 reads TGCAGTGCTAGAAGCCCTCATCAGAACACTGAAGCTTTCTTT.